This T cell receptor (beta chain) emerged from a study of CD8 T cells in Susac syndrome. CDR3 size: 13 residues. The germline V and J ends were trimmed by 5 bases and 1 base, with 6 bases remaining between them. Germline loops: CDR1 LNHDA, CDR2 SQIVND (reference sequence). With random hexamers, reverse transcription was performed on about 0.5 to 1 ug of RNA. With immunoSEQ multiplex PCR, TCR beta CDR3 was amplified across 54 Vbeta and 13 Jbeta. Via MiXCR, TCRdb re-called the immunoSEQ multiplex PCR reads, giving one row per CDR3 protein. The sample consists of some 200,000 distinct CDR3 sequences, approximately 95% of them appearing once.

The J gene is TRBJ1-5, the V gene TRBV19; D is uncertain. The specimen was CD4+ T cells from PBMCs. The TCR originated in a human donor with multiple sclerosis. CDR3 protein: CASSYKSNQPQHF. CDR3 coding DNA: TGTGCCAGTAGTTATAAGAGCAATCAGCCCCAGCATTTT.